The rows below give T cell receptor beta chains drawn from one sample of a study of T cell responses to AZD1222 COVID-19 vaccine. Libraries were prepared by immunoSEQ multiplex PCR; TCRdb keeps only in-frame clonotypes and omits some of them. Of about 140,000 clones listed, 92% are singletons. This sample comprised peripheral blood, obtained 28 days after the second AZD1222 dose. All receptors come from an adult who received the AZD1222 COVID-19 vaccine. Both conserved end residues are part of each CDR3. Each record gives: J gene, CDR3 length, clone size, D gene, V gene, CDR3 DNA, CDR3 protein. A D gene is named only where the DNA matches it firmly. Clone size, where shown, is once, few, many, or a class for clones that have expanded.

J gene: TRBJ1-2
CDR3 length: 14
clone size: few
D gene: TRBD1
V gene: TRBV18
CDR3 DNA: TGTGCCAGCTCATCCGCAGGGGGTCACTATGGCTACACCTTC
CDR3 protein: CASSSAGGHYGYTF

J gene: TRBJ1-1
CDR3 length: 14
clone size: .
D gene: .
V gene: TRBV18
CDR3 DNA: TGTGCCAGCTCACCGAATCCCCCTGTCACTGAAGCTTTCTTT
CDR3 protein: CASSPNPPVTEAFF

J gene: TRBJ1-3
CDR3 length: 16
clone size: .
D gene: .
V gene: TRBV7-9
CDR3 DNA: TGTGCCAGCAGCTCCAACAGGGTCGTTAAGGGAAACACCATATATTTT
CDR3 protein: CASSSNRVVKGNTIYF

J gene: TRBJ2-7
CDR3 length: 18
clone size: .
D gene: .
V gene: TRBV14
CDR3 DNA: TGTGCCAGCAGCCAAGACGACAGTCACACGCGCAGACCCTACGAGCAGTACTTC
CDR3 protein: CASSQDDSHTRRPYEQYF

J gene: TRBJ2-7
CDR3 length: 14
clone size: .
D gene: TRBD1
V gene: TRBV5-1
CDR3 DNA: TGCGCCAGGGATAGGACAGGGTCGCCATACGAGCAGTACTTC
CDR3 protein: CARDRTGSPYEQYF

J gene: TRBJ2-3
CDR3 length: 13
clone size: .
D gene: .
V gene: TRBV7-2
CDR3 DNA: TGTGCCAGCAGCCGTGGAGGTCCAGATACGCAGTATTTT
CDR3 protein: CASSRGGPDTQYF

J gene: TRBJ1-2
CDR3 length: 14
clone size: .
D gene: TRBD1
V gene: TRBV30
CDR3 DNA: TGTGCCTGGAAGGGGACAGGGTGGATGCATGGCTACACCTTC
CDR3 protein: CAWKGTGWMHGYTF

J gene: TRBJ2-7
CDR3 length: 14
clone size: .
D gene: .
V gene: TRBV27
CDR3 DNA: TGTGCCAGCGGGGGACCGACGGGAAGCCACGAGCAGTACTTC
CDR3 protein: CASGGPTGSHEQYF

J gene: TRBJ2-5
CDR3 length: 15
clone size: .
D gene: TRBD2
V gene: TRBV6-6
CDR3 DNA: TGTGCCAGCAGTGTAGCGGGGGGCATCCAAGAGACCCAGTACTTC
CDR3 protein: CASSVAGGIQETQYF

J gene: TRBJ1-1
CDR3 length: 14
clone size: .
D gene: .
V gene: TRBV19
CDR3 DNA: TGTGCCAGTAGAAAGGTGTTTGGGGAAACTGAAGCTTTCTTT
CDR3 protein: CASRKVFGETEAFF

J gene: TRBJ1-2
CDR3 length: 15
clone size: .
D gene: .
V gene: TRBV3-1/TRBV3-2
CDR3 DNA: TGTGCCAGCAGCACTTTTCGCGCCCCTAACTATGGCTACACCTTC
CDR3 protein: CASSTFRAPNYGYTF

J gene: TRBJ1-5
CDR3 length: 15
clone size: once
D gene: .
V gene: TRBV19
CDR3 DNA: TGTGCCAGTAGTATAGAGGCGGGGATTTATCAGCCCCAGCATTTT
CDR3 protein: CASSIEAGIYQPQHF

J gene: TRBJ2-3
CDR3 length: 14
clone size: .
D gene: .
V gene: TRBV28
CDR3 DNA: TGTGCCAGCAGCTTCCTTAGCGGAACAGATACGCAGTATTTT
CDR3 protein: CASSFLSGTDTQYF

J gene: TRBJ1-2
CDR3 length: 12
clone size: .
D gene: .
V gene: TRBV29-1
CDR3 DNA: TGCAGCGTTTTGACAGTAAACTATGGCTACACCTTC
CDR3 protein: CSVLTVNYGYTF

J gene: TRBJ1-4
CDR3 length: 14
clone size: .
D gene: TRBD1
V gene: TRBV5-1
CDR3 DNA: TGCGCCAGCAGCCCCGGGACAGGGTATGAAAAACTGTTTTTT
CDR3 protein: CASSPGTGYEKLFF

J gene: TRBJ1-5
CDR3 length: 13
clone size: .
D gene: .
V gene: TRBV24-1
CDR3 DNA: TGTGCCACCAGTCGGCAGGGGAATCAGCCCCAGCATTTT
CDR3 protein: CATSRQGNQPQHF

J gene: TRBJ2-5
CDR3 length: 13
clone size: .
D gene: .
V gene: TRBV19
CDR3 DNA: TGTGCCACCCAGCCGACGCGCGGGGAGACCCAGTACTTC
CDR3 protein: CATQPTRGETQYF

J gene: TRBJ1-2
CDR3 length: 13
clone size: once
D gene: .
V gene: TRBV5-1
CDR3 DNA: TGCGCCAGCAGCTCCCCGGACGGCTATGGCTACACCTTC
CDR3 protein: CASSSPDGYGYTF

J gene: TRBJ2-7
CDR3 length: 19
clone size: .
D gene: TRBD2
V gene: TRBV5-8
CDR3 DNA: TGTGCCAGCAGTATTGGGCCTAGCGGGAGGGCCCTCCGGTCCTACGAGCAGTACTTC
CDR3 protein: CASSIGPSGRALRSYEQYF

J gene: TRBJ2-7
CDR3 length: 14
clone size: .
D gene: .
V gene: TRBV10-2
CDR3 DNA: TGCGCCAGCTTGAGGGTTAAGAGCTCCTACGAGCAGTACTTC
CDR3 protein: CASLRVKSSYEQYF

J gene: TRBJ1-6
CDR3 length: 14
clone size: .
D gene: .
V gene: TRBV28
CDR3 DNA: TGTGCCAGCAGGGGAGGGGTGATCCCTTCACCCCTCCACTTT
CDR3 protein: CASRGGVIPSPLHF

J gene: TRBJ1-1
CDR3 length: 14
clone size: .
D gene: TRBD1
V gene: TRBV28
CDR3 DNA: TGTGCCAGCAGCCAAGCATGGGACAGGAAAGGAGCTTTCTTT
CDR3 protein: CASSQAWDRKGAFF

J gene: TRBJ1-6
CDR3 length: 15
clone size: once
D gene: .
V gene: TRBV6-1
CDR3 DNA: TGTGCCAGCAGTGAAAGGCAGGGCTATAATTCACCCCTCCACTTT
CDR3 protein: CASSERQGYNSPLHF

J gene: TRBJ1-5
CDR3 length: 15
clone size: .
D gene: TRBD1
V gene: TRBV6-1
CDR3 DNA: TGTGCCAGCAGTGACCCGGGACAGGTCAATCAGCCCCAGCATTTT
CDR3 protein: CASSDPGQVNQPQHF

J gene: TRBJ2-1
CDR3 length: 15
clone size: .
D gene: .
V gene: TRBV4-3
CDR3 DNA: TGCGCCAGCAGCCAAGAGGAGGGCGCCTACACTGAGCAGTTCTTC
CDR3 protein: CASSQEEGAYTEQFF

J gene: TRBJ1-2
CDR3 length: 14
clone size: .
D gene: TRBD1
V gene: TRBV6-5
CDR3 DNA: TGTGCCAGCAGGCGAGGACAGGGCCTCTATGGCTACACCTTC
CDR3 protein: CASRRGQGLYGYTF

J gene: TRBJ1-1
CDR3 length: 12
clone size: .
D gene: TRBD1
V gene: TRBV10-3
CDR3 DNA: TGTGCCACCCGGACAGGGGACACTGAAGCTTTCTTT
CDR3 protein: CATRTGDTEAFF

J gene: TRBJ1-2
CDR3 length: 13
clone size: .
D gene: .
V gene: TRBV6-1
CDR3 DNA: TGTGCCAGCAGTGAAGAAGAAACGGGTGGCTACACCTTC
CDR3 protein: CASSEEETGGYTF

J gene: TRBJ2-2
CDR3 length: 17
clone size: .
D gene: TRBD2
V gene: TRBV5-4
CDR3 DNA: TGTGCCAGCAGCTTGGCCTTGGGCGGGAGGGCTACCGGGGAGCTGTTTTTT
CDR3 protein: CASSLALGGRATGELFF

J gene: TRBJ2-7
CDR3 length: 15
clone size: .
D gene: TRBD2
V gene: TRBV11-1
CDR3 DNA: TGTGCCAGCAGCGAGACTAGCGGGAGAAGATACGAGCAGTACTTC
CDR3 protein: CASSETSGRRYEQYF

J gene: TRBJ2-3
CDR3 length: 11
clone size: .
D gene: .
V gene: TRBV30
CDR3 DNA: TGTGCCTGGACCACAGCAGATACGCAGTATTTT
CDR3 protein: CAWTTADTQYF

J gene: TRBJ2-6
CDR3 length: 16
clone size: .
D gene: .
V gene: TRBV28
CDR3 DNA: TGTGCCAGCAGCCCAGGACCCTACTCTGGGGCCAACGTCCTGACTTTC
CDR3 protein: CASSPGPYSGANVLTF

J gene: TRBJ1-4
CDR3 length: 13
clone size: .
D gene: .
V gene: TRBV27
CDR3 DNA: TGTGCCAGCAAAAGATATGCCCATGAAAAACTGTTTTTT
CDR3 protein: CASKRYAHEKLFF